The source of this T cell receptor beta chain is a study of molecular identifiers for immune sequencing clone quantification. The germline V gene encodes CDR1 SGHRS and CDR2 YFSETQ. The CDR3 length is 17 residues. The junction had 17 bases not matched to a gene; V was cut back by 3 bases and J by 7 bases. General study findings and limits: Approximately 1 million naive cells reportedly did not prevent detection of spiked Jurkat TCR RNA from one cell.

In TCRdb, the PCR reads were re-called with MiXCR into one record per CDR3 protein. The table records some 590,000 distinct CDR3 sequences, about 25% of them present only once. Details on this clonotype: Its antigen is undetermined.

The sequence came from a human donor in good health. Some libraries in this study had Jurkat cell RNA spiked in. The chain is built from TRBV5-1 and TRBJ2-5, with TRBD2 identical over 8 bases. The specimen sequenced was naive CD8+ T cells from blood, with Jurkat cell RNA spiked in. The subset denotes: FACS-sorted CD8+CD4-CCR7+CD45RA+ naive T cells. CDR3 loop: CASSSLGLAGPKGTQYF. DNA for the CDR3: TGCGCCAGCAGCTCCTTAGGACTAGCAGGGCCGAAAGGGACCCAGTACTTC.